The clone carrying this TCR beta chain was seen repeatedly, ten times or more. What it binds is not known. Unique molecular identifiers were present on cDNA, and template switching added a universal primer site. TCRdb passed the 5' RACE reads through MiXCR, listing each CDR3 protein once. There are 250,000 to 300,000 distinct CDR3 sequences in the sample; roughly 10% occur only once, and 6% to 8.5% lies in the top ten. These data come from a study of identical twins. Overall study findings and caveats: Fewer insertions were carried by abundant cord blood beta clonotypes, but none was seen in memory repertoires.

V lost 5 bases, J lost 0 bases, and 12 bases lay in between. CDR1 is MDHEN and CDR2 is SYDVKM in the germline V gene. The length of the CDR3 is 15 residues. The sample was also linked to a second study, of yellow fever vaccine responses in identical twins.

The chain has TRBV28 and TRBJ2-3; D may be TRBD1 (5 bases). The sequenced sample consisted of CD8+ T cells sorted from blood. The sequence was collected from a woman under 30 in good health. The CDR3 DNA is TGTGCCAGCAGTGCTAGGGGCCTTAGCACAGATACGCAGTATTTT. Protein: CASSARGLSTDTQYF.